The clone carrying this T cell receptor beta chain was observed a few times. The junction shows a germline mismatch at one end, possibly a read error. TCRdb passed the RT-PCR reads through MiXCR, listing each CDR3 protein once. The sample has more than 600,000 distinct CDR3 sequences; more than 13% are singletons. Germline V CDR1 and CDR2: KGHSH, LQKENI. This CDR3 spans 13 amino acids. The source material was memory CD4+ T cells from blood. The clonotype originates from a female donor in good health, serving as a healthy control. The chain carries TRBV18 and TRBJ1-1; D is unresolved. The CDR3 nucleotides are TGTGCCAGCTCCCCACTTAAAGACCGCACGGCTTTCTTT. Protein sequence: CASSPLKDRTAFF.